These 5 T cell receptor beta chains came from one sample sequenced in a study of spatial heterogeneity in lung cancer. TCRdb re-derived calls from the 5' RACE reads in MiXCR, one entry per CDR3 protein. The sample lists 5,000 to 6,000 distinct CDR3 sequences, more than 20% occurring once. No antigen is known for these receptors. Study-wide findings and caveats: It was found that expanded intratumoral alpha and beta TCR counts tracked tumor mutation counts.

Time point of the sample: sample taken at primary tumor resection. The material sequenced was lung tumor tissue, taken at surgery. The receptors were gathered from a male donor with early-stage non-small cell lung cancer.

This clonotype was detected ten times or more. The chain joins TRBV18 to TRBJ1-2; 7 bases are shared with TRBD1. This CDR3 spans 15 amino acids. J lost 4 bases, V lost 3 bases, and 8 bases had no gene match. Germline V gives CDR1 KGHSH, CDR2 LQKENI. CDR3 region: CASSPGQDKLYGYTF. The CDR3 bases are TGTGCCAGCTCACCCGGACAGGATAAGCTCTATGGCTACACCTTC.

The CDR3, as DNA: TGTGCCAGCGCCCCGGGGGATGGCGGGCGGGATACGCAGTATTTT. This encodes CASAPGDGGRDTQYF. This chain uses TRBV12-3 or TRBV12-4 with TRBJ2-3; the D gene is possibly TRBD2 (6 bases). The germline V and J ends were trimmed by 8 bases and 6 bases, with 21 bases remaining between them. The CDR3 extends over 15 amino acids.

V is TRBV20-1 and J is TRBJ2-3, with TRBD2 matching over 9 bases. The CDR3 length is 14 residues. Germline trimming cut 5 bases from V and 8 bases from J; bases unmatched to any gene: 11. Per germline, CDR1 DFQATT and CDR2 SNEGSKA (reference sequence). CDR3 sequence (DNA): TGCAGTGCTGCTCCGGGGACTAGCCGCTCTACGCAGTATTTT. Protein product: CSAAPGTSRSTQYF.

V usage is TRBV10-3 and J usage is TRBJ2-3; D may be TRBD2 (5 bases). CDR1 is ENHRY, CDR2 SYGVKD, per germline. The CDR3 is 15 amino acids. Trimming stripped 6 bases from V and 2 bases from J, with 15 bases between. Written as DNA, the CDR3 is TGTGCCATCAGAGCTAGGGAGCGGTCCACAGATACGCAGTATTTT. Translated: CAIRARERSTDTQYF.

Relative to its sample, this clonotype is medium-sized. V is TRBV5-1 and J is TRBJ2-7; D remains unclear. Germline V gives CDR1 SGHRS, CDR2 YFSETQ. The CDR3 has 13 amino acids. Trimming removed 0 bases from V and 6 bases from J, with 10 bases in between. DNA of the CDR3: TGCGCCAGCAGCTTGGGAGCCGTCCGCGAGCAGTACTTC. Residues: CASSLGAVREQYF.